The present T cell receptor beta chain was sequenced within a study of shared clonotypes between healthy human individuals (dated by TCRdb to the early 2020s). For context, the study as a whole: A few men and a couple of women, aged 18 to 49 years, made up the cohort. For each donor, CD4 naive and CD4 memory were each run on three plates, CD8 naive on two plates, and CD8 memory on one plate. Blood TCR repertoires of four to six healthy adults were deeply sequenced to estimate repertoire size and the extent of clonotype sharing between individuals. Libraries were prepared and TCR repertoires were sequenced by different laboratories using diverse techniques, in order to increase sequencing depth and limit assay-specific biases. Leukapheresis yielded between about 0.9 and 9 billion PBMCs per donor. Study-wide conclusions, independent of this receptor: When four donors were compared, the shared fraction of clonotypes was around 5% for naive CD4, more than 3% for naive CD8, roughly 2.5% for memory CD4, and around 0.37% for memory CD8. Incomplete sequencing was indicated by rarefaction of sorted-subset datasets, despite the large sequencing depth. Based on pairwise subsampling, the degree of clonotype sharing among donors was expected to be affected by sequencing depth. Higher generation probabilities were observed for clonotypes shared by all four sorted-subset donors than for non-shared clonotypes. Because the study included only a small number of donors, the genetic and exposure-history diversity represented was limited. Sampling was restricted to blood, and TCR repertoires in tissue are likely to differ from TCR repertoires in blood. Naive subsets generally had larger estimated clonotype richness than memory subsets.

V is pared back by 2 bases and J by 7 bases, with 9 bases lying between the germline termini. Sequences MDHEN (CDR1) and SYDVKM (CDR2) are obtained from the germline V gene. CDR3 length: 13 amino acids, cysteine to phenylalanine. Of the read, only the CDR3 DNA is kept; its 39 bases are in frame from base 1. Using the deep immunoSEQ assay, TCR CDR3 regions were amplified from genomic DNA by multiplex PCR. Extracted genomic DNA from each cell subset was distributed evenly across all wells of several immunoSEQ 96-well plates, and each plate was treated as a replicate. For sorted subsets, each replicate PCR was loaded with roughly 200 ng genomic DNA, equivalent to 25,000 to 30,000 T cell genomes. Purified libraries were measured with a Qubit 3.0 fluorometer, size-checked on a Bioanalyzer 2100, and measured again with the KAPA Library Quantification kit. Every immunoSEQ 96-well plate was sequenced on a dedicated single-read 150-cycle Illumina NextSeq 550 flow cell. The published analysis was carried out like this. Because the immunoSEQ output included only junctional sequences and no quality scores, the filtering could not be the same as the filtering used for full-length reads. Sequences were annotated with PyIR, a Python wrapper for IgBLAST v1.9, and V/J genes and CDR3 were assigned using IMGT germline references. Any read was removed if the V/J assignment was weak (E-value above 1e-6), the CDR3 was missing, or the read contained stop codons, out-of-frame junctions, or ambiguous translated residues. V3J clonotypes were defined as sequences sharing the same inferred V gene, J gene, and CDR3 amino acid sequence. Percentage overlap between repertoires was computed as shared unique clonotypes divided by the size of the smaller repertoire. RTK rarefaction, the Chao1 estimator, and Recon v2.1 estimates of unobserved clonotypes were used to assess repertoire richness. For all TCRbeta clonotypes obtained by the gDNA method from several donors, generation probabilities were computed with OLGA. TCRdb obtained this table from immuneACCESS and retained in-frame rearrangements with V and J assigned. These tables miss some clones; where compared with another copy, unresolved V genes account for less than half of the shortfall, and the remainder is unexplained. The V and J calls and clone size were taken over from that table, and D and trimming were inferred from the DNA. Across this sample there are roughly 600,000 clones, with about 98% seen only once. The top ten clonotypes cover roughly 0.29% of the sample.

In the case of this clone: The target of this receptor is not known. Base quality data are lacking; no much larger clone is found one base away. Other DNA sequences from this sample encode an identical CDR3 as well.

CD8 naive samples were obtained by positive selection for CCR7 among CD45RO-negative cells, yielding a CD45RA+CCR7+ population from which TemRA cells were excluded. Healthy HIV-negative adults with no recently reported acute infections or vaccinations were included as donors. Every donor was a Caucasian adult residing in Nashville, Tennessee, USA. Blood was obtained by leukapheresis, after which PBMCs were separated by Ficoll-Histopaque density gradient centrifugation and cryopreserved in liquid nitrogen vapor phase. Purity and quantity of every magnetically sorted T cell population were checked by analytical flow cytometry. From each sorted fraction, genomic DNA was isolated and quantified by UV absorbance on a Nanodrop 2000c.

This receptor was obtained from a man aged 25 to 40 in good health. Sequencing was carried out using naive CD8+ T cells sorted from blood. The cell subset or site label here, explained by the study, means: CD45RA+CCR7+. The V and J genes are TRBV28 and TRBJ1-5, and the D gene may be TRBD1, 5 bases matching. The nucleotide sequence reads TGTGCCAGCAGTTTAGGACAAGGACAGCCCCAGCATTTT. The encoded protein is CASSLGQGQPQHF.